Below, one T cell receptor (beta chain) is given with its context. J was trimmed by 11 bases and V by 3 bases; bases with no gene match: 8. The germline gives CDR1 SNHLY, CDR2 FYNNEI. The CDR3 has 14 residues. Researchers ran the PCR with 60 Vbeta and 13 Jbeta primers. The protocol was immunoSEQ multiplex PCR, while the TCRdb copy is restricted to in-frame clones and leaves out a portion. The table has some 130,000 clones, 66% seen once; the top ten hold approximately 1.6%. The data stem from a study of cytomegalovirus exposure and HLA in healthy donors. This chain links TRBV2 with TRBJ2-1, with 9 positions matching TRBD2. The specimen sequenced was PBMCs. This sequence originates from a human donor in good health. In DNA form, the CDR3 reads TGTGCCAGCAGTGAGGGGCTAGCGGGAAGTCAGCAGTTCTTC. Translating it yields CASSEGLAGSQQFF.